Below, 10 T cell receptor beta chains from the same sample are listed, as sequenced in a study of T cell repertoires in cytomegalovirus infection. The antigens these receptors bind are not known. MiXCR was run by TCRdb on the reads, yielding one entry per CDR3 protein. The table lists some 500,000 distinct CDR3 sequences, roughly 43% of them singletons. The sample was cultured PBMCs, taken from culture after CMV antigen stimulation. The receptors here all came from a human donor in good health (CMV status not recorded). Some clones in this sample may be carry-over from other donors' samples.

The V call is TRBV7-8, the J call TRBJ1-1; D gene unclear. The germline V gene has CDR1 SGHVS and CDR2 FQNEAQ. V lost 6 bases and J lost 3, with 11 bases in between. This CDR3 has 13 amino acids. The DNA for the CDR3 is TGTGCCAGCAGTCCACTGAGGGACACTGAAGCTTTCTTT. As protein: CASSPLRDTEAFF. The full variable domain, its missing parts supplied by reference TRBV7-8 and TRBJ1-1, is GAGVSQSPRYKVAKRGQDVALRCDPISGHVSLFWYQQALGQGPEFLTYFQNEAQLDKSGLPSDRFFAERPEGSVSTLKIQRTQQEDSAVYLCASSPLRDTEAFFGQGTRLTVV.

J is TRBJ2-7 and V is TRBV7-9; D is ambiguous. The V end lost 5 bases, the J end lost 2 bases, and 7 bases lay between the germline ends. The CDR3 has 12 amino acids. Germline V CDR1 and CDR2: SEHNR, FQNEAQ (reference sequence). This chain's CDR3 is CASSATPYEQYF. CDR3 sequence (DNA): TGTGCCAGCAGCGCGACACCCTACGAGCAGTACTTC. Full variable domain (outside the CDR3, taken from reference TRBV7-9 and TRBJ2-7): DTGVSQNPRHKITKRGQNVTFRCDPISEHNRLYWYRQTLGQGPEFLTYFQNEAQLEKSRLLSDRFSAERPKGSFSTLEIQRTEQGDSAMYLCASSATPYEQYFGPGTRLTVT.

The genes are TRBV6-1 and TRBJ2-7; TRBD2 aligns across 16 bases. The CDR3 spans 15 residues. J was trimmed by 9 bases and V by 6 bases; bases with no gene match: 8. In germline, CDR1 is MNHNS, CDR2 SASEGT. CDR3 sequence reads: CASRRGTSGGGGQYF. In DNA, the CDR3 is TGTGCCAGCAGACGCGGGACTAGCGGGGGGGGGGGGCAGTACTTC.

As regards this clonotype: A clone one base away is much larger, so this may be a read error. In this CDR3 the conserved last residue, phenylalanine or tryptophan, is missing, so a read error is likely. J is TRBJ1-1 and V is TRBV28, with TRBD1 matching 8 bases. Germline V gene sequence: CDR1 MDHEN, CDR2 SYDVKM. Trimming at V came to 3 bases and at J to 5 bases, leaving 2 bases not matched to a gene. The CDR3 is made up of 13 amino acids. CDR3 DNA: TGTGCCAGCAGTTTCCGACAGGGGACTGAAGCTTTCCTT. Amino acid sequence: CASSFRQGTEAFL.

This chain links TRBV29-1 with TRBJ1-1; the D gene is possibly TRBD1 (6 bases). Trimming removed 7 bases at V and 4 bases at J, with 16 bases between. In germline, CDR1 is SQVTM, CDR2 ANQGSEA. This CDR3 has 13 residues. CDR3: CSASKGGSTEAFF. The DNA for the CDR3 is TGCAGCGCGTCGAAAGGGGGATCCACTGAAGCTTTCTTT. The full variable domain, in which reference TRBV29-1 and TRBJ1-1 provide the parts outside the CDR3, is SAVISQKPSRDICQRGTSLTIQCQVDSQVTMMFWYRQQPGQSLTLIATANQGSEATYESGFVIDKFPISRPNLTFSTLTVSNMSPEDSSIYLCSASKGGSTEAFFGQGTRLTVV.

Only a few counts were recorded for this clonotype. DNA of the CDR3: TGTGCCAGCAGTATAACAGGGGGTGTCACTGAAGCTTTCTTT. Translating it yields CASSITGGVTEAFF. The chain is built from TRBV12-3 or TRBV12-4 and TRBJ1-1, with TRBD1 identical over 8 bases. The CDR3 has 14 residues. The junction had 6 bases not matched to a gene; V was cut back by 5 bases and J by 4 bases.

This clonotype was seen a handful of times. CDR3 sequence: CASSLENWSYEQYV. The CDR3 bases are TGTGCCAGCAGCTTAGAGAACTGGTCCTACGAGCAGTACGTC. This chain connects TRBV7-2 to TRBJ2-7; D unclear. Trimming removed 1 base from V and 1 base from J, with 8 bases in between. Germline V gene data show CDR1 as SGHTA and CDR2 as FQGNSA. The CDR3 consists of 14 residues.

J is TRBJ2-2 and V is TRBV6-2 or TRBV6-3, with 9 nucleotides matching TRBD1. Germline V gives CDR1 MNHEY, CDR2 SVGEGT. V lost 6 bases, J lost 6 bases, and 5 bases stayed unmatched. The CDR3 covers 14 residues. CDR3 loop: CASSGQGKSGELFF. The CDR3 nucleotides read TGTGCCAGCAGCGGACAGGGGAAGTCCGGGGAGCTGTTTTTT.

The chain has TRBV4-1 and TRBJ1-1, with D maybe TRBD1 (5 bases). CDR3 length: 17 amino acids. The V and J ends lost 0 bases and 1 base respectively, with 15 bases between them. The V gene's germline CDR1 is MGHRA and CDR2 YSYEKL. As DNA, the CDR3 is TGCGCCAGCAGCCAAGATTGGGGCCGGAATCAGAACACTGAAGCTTTCTTT. The encoded protein is CASSQDWGRNQNTEAFF.

The chain is built from TRBV19 and TRBJ1-1, with TRBD1 matching 7 bases. V trimming: 9 bases; J trimming: 4 bases; junction bases outside the gene matches: 20. This CDR3 comprises 17 residues. CDR1 is LNHDA, CDR2 SQIVND, per germline (reference sequence). As DNA, the CDR3 is TGTGCCAGCCGGAACCGGGACAGCGAGAGCGGCGGCACTGAAGCTTTCTTT. This translates into CASRNRDSESGGTEAFF.